This T cell receptor (beta chain) comes out of a study of blood T cells in healthy people across ages. The CDR3 has 14 amino acids. Germline V gives CDR1 MDHEN, CDR2 SYDVKM. Trimming cost V 8 bases and J 2 bases, with 13 bases left between them. Details on this clonotype: Antigen: not known.

Study results and limitations: A roughly linear age-dependent decrease characterized TCR beta diversity per million T cells.

Primed by a sample-barcoded 5' primer and a J-beta primer mix, a second PCR proceeded for roughly 6 to 12 cycles. One entry per CDR3 protein results from TCRdb running MiXCR on the 5' RACE reads. Of 1.5 million to 2 million distinct CDR3 sequences listed, just under 50% are singletons. The source is a middle-aged woman in good health. V is TRBV28 and J is TRBJ1-5; D ambiguous. Sequences were obtained from blood. CDR3 DNA: TGTGCCAGCGGGGAAATAAGGGGCAATCAGCCCCAGCATTTT. Amino acid sequence: CASGEIRGNQPQHF.